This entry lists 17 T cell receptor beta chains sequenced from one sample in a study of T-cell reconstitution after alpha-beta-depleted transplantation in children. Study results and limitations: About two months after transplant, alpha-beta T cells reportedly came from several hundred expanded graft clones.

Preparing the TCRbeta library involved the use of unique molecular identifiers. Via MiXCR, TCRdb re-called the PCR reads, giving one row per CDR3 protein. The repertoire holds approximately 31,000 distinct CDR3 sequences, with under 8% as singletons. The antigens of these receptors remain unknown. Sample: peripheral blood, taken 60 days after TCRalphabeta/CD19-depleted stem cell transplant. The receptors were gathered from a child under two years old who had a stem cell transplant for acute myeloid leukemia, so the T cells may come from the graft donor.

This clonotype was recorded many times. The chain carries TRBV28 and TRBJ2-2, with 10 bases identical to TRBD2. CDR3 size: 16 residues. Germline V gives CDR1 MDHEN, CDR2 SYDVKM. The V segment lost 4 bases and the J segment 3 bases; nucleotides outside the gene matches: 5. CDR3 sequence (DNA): TGTGCCAGCAGTTCCCTAGCGGGAGTGGACACCGGGGAGCTGTTTTTT. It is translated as CASSSLAGVDTGELFF.

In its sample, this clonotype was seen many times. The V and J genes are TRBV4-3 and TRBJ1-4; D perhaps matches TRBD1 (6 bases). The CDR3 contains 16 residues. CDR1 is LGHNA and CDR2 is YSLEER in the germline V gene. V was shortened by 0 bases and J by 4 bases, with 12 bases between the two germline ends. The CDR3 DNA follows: TGCGCCAGCAGCCAAGATCGCCCAGGGGTTAATGAAAAACTGTTTTTT. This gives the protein CASSQDRPGVNEKLFF.

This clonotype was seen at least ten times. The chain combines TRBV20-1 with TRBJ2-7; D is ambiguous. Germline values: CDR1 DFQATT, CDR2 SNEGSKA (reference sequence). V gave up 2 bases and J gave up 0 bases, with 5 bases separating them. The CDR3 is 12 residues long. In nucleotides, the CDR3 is TGCAGTGCTAGACACAGCTCCTACGAGCAGTACTTC. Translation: CSARHSSYEQYF.

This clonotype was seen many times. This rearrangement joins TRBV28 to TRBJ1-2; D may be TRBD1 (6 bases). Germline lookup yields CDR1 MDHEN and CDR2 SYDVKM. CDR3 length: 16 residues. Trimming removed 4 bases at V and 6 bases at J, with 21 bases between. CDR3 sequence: CASSSLRGRGRDGYTF. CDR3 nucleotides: TGTGCCAGCAGTTCTCTCCGGGGCCGGGGGCGAGATGGCTACACCTTC.

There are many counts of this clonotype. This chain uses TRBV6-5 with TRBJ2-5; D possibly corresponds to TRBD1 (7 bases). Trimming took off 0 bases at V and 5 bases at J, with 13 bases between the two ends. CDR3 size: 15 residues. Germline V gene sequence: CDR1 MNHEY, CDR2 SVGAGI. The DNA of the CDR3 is TGTGCCAGCAGTTACTCGACCAGGGGGAGGGAGACCCAGTACTTC. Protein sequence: CASSYSTRGRETQYF.

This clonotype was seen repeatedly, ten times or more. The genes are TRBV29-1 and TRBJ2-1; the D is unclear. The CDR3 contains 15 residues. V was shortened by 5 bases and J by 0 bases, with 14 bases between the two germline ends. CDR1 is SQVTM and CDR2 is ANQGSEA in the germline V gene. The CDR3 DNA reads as TGCAGCGTTTTGGCCCCGTCGAGCTCCTACAATGAGCAGTTCTTC. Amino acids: CSVLAPSSSYNEQFF.

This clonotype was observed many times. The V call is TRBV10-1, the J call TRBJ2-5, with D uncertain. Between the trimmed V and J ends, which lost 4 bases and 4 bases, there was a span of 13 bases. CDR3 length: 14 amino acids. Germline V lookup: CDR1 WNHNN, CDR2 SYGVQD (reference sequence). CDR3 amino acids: CASSARRAGETQYF. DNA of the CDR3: TGCGCCAGCAGTGCCCGAAGGGCCGGAGAGACCCAGTACTTC.

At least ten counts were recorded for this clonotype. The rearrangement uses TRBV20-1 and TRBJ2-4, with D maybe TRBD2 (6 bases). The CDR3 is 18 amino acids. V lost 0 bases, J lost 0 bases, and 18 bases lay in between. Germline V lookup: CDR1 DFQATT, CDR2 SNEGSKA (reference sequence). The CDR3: CSARDHGGVPLAKNIQYF. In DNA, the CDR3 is TGCAGTGCTAGAGATCACGGCGGGGTCCCCTTAGCCAAAAACATTCAGTACTTC.

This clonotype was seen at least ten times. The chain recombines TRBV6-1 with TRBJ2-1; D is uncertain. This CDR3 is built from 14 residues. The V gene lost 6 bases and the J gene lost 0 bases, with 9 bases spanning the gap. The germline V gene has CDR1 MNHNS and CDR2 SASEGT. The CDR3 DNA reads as TGTGCCAGCAGCCCCCGGGTCTCCTACAATGAGCAGTTCTTC. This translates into CASSPRVSYNEQFF.

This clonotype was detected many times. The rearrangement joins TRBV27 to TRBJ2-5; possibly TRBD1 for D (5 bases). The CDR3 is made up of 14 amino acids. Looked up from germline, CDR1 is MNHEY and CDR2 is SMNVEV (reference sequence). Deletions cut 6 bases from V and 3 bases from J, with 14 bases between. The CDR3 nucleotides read TGTGCCAGCAGCTCCTGGGGCGTAAAAGAGACCCAGTACTTC. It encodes CASSSWGVKETQYF.

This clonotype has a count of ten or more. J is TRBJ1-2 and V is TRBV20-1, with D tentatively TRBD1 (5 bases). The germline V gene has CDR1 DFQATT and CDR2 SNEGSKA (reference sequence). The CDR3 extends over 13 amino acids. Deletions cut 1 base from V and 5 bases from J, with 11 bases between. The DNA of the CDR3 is TGCAGTGCTAGAGCTTCAGGGTATTATGGCTACACCTTC. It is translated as CSARASGYYGYTF.

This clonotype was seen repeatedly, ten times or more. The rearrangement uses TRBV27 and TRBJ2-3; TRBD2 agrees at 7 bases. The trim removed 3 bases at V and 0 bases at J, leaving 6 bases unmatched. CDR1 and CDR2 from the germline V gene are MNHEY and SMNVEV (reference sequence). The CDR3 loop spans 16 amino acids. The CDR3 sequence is CASSFYLAASTDTQYF. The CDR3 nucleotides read TGTGCCAGCAGTTTCTACCTAGCGGCTAGCACAGATACGCAGTATTTT.

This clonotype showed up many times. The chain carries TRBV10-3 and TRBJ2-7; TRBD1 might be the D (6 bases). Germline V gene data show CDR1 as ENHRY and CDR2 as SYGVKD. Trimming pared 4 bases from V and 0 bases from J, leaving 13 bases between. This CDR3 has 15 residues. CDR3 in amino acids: CAISGPTGLSYEQYF. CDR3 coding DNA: TGTGCCATCAGTGGGCCGACAGGTCTCTCCTACGAGCAGTACTTC.

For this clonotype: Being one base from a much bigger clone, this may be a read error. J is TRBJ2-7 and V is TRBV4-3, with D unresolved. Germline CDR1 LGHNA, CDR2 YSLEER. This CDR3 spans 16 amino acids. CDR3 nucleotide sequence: TGCACCAGCAGCCAAGATTTCCGACACATTAACTACGAGCAGTACTTC. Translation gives CTSSQDFRHINYEQYF.

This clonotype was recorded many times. The CDR3 loop reads CATSRDAGAPYEQYF. CDR3 DNA sequence: TGTGCCACCAGCAGAGATGCAGGGGCCCCCTACGAGCAGTACTTC. This chain joins TRBV15 and TRBJ2-7; tentative D call: TRBD1 (6 bases). Germline values: CDR1 LNHNV, CDR2 YYDKDF (reference sequence). The CDR3 has 15 residues. V lost 0 bases, J lost 2 bases, and 11 bases lay in between.

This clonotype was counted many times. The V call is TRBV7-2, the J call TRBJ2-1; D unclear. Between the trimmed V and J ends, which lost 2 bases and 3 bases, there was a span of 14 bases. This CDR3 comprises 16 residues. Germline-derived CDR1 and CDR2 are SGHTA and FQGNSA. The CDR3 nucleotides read TGTGCCAGCAGCTTAAATAAGATCTTGATCTACAATGAGCAGTTCTTC. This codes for CASSLNKILIYNEQFF. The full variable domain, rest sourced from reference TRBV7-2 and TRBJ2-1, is GAGVSQSPSNKVTEKGKDVELRCDPISGHTALYWYRQSLGQGLEFLIYFQGNSAPDKSGLPSDRFSAERTGGSVSTLTIQRTQQEDSAVYLCASSLNKILIYNEQFFGPGTRLTVL.

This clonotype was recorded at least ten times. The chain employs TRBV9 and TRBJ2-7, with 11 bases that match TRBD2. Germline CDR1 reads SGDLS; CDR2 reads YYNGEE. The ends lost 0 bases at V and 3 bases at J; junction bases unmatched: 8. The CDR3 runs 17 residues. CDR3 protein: CASSVGPVAGGIYEQYF. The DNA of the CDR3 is TGTGCCAGCAGCGTAGGACCGGTAGCGGGAGGGATCTACGAGCAGTACTTC.